The 19 T cell receptor beta chains listed next were all sequenced from one sample in a study of cytomegalovirus exposure and HLA in healthy donors. The PCR employed 60 Vbeta primers together with 13 Jbeta primers. This table comes from immunoSEQ multiplex PCR, and its TCRdb copy is limited to in-frame clones, with some not included. The repertoire holds roughly 20,000 clones, with around 82% as singletons. The material sequenced was PBMCs. The receptors were gathered from a man aged 60 to 75 in good health and CMV-seronegative.

V usage is TRBV30 and J usage is TRBJ1-3, with D unresolved. The germline CDR1 and CDR2 sequences are GTSNPN and SVGIG (reference sequence). V dropped 3 bases and J dropped 0 bases, with 9 bases sitting between them. The CDR3 sequence is 14 residues long. Written as DNA, the CDR3 is TGTGCCTGGAGACCCTCGAGCTCTGGAAACACCATATATTTT. Encoded protein: CAWRPSSSGNTIYF.

The V call is TRBV7-3, the J call TRBJ1-2, with 7 bases fitting TRBD1. This CDR3 is 15 amino acids long. Germline lookup yields CDR1 SGHTA and CDR2 FQGTGA. The J segment lost 0 bases and the V segment lost 5 bases, leaving 6 bases of the junction unmatched. This chain's CDR3 is CASSPGTAPNYGYTF. Written as DNA, the CDR3 is TGTGCCAGCAGCCCAGGGACAGCGCCTAACTATGGCTACACCTTC.

This clone was detected only once. The chain joins TRBV5-4 to TRBJ1-2, with 7 nucleotides matching TRBD1. Unmatched junction bases numbered 8, after V lost 4 bases and J lost 2 bases. Germline assignment: CDR1 SGHNT and CDR2 YYREEE (reference sequence). The CDR3 is made up of 15 amino acids. The CDR3 here is CASSGPTGSNYGYTF. In nucleotides, the CDR3 is TGTGCCAGCAGCGGACCGACAGGGTCGAACTATGGCTACACCTTC.

CDR3 residues: CASSPAGLTFRDTQYF. The CDR3 nucleotides read TGTGCCAGCTCACCAGCGGGACTTACGTTTAGGGATACGCAGTATTTT. The genes are TRBV18 and TRBJ2-3; a weak D match, TRBD2 (6 bases). This CDR3 comprises 16 residues. CDR1 and CDR2 (germline): KGHSH, LQKENI. V lost 2 bases and J lost 6, with 18 bases in between.

This chain connects TRBV30 to TRBJ2-3; 10 nucleotides agree with TRBD2. Losses at the gene ends were 8 bases for V and 4 bases for J; bases not matched to a gene: 9. The germline V gene has CDR1 GTSNPN and CDR2 SVGIG (reference sequence). The CDR3 runs 14 residues. CDR3 DNA sequence: TGTGCCCTAATTTGGAGCGGGAGGGCAGATACGCAGTATTTT. This gives the protein CALIWSGRADTQYF. Looking up the rest from reference TRBV30 and TRBJ2-3 gives the full variable domain: SQTIHQWPATLVQPVGSPLSLECTVEGTSNPNLYWYRQAAGRGLQLLFYSVGIGQISSEVPQNLSASRPQDRQFILSSKKLLLSDSGFYLCALIWSGRADTQYFGPGTRLTVL.

The chain joins TRBV5-5 to TRBJ2-7; D is perhaps TRBD2 (5 bases). V shed 4 bases and J shed 6 bases, with 23 bases lying between them. CDR1 is SGHKS and CDR2 is YYEKEE in the germline V gene (reference sequence). The CDR3 totals 16 residues. The DNA for the CDR3 is TGTGCCAGCAGCCCGGTTTTCGGCGGGTCTTCGGCCGAGCAGTACTTC. Translation gives CASSPVFGGSSAEQYF.

This chain connects TRBV11-3 to TRBJ2-2; 9 nucleotides match TRBD2. This CDR3 region has 14 residues. Germline loops: CDR1 SGHNT, CDR2 YENEEA. J gave up 0 bases and V 8 bases, and 1 base lay outside the gene matches. DNA for the CDR3: TGTGCCAGCCGACTAGCGGCGAACACCGGGGAGCTGTTTTTT. Amino acid sequence: CASRLAANTGELFF.

The chain uses TRBV28 and TRBJ1-6; D uncertain. The germline gives CDR1 MDHEN, CDR2 SYDVKM. The CDR3 sequence is 12 residues long. Trimming shortened V by 2 bases and J by 7 bases, and 3 bases separated the two germline ends. CDR3 protein: CASSLQNSPLHF. The CDR3 region has the DNA TGTGCCAGCAGTTTACAGAATTCACCCCTCCACTTT.

The rearrangement uses TRBV6-5 and TRBJ2-1; TRBD1 matches 11 bases. The CDR3 totals 15 residues. Germline CDR1 and CDR2: MNHEY and SVGAGI. After removal of 5 bases from V and 3 bases from J, the junction contained 3 bases not matched to a gene. The CDR3 bases are TGTGCCAGCAGTAAGGGACAGGGGGTCTACAATGAGCAGTTCTTC. It specifies CASSKGQGVYNEQFF.

V usage is TRBV5-1 and J usage is TRBJ2-5; D possibly corresponds to TRBD2 (5 bases). Deletions cut 0 bases from V and 4 bases from J, with 13 bases between. The CDR3 loop spans 15 amino acids. Per the germline V gene, CDR1 is SGHRS and CDR2 is YFSETQ. The CDR3 is CASSLVGGTGETQYF. CDR3 DNA: TGCGCCAGCAGCTTGGTAGGAGGAACCGGAGAGACCCAGTACTTC.

The chain has TRBV7-2 and TRBJ2-1, with a tentative D call TRBD2 (5 bases). The CDR3 has 14 residues. Germline V gives CDR1 SGHTA, CDR2 FQGNSA. Between the trimmed V and J ends, which lost 0 bases and 8 bases, there was a span of 11 bases. CDR3 DNA: TGTGCCAGCAGCTTAGCCGGGCTAGCAGATGAGCAGTTCTTC. Translated: CASSLAGLADEQFF.

To note about this clone: This same CDR3 is encoded by further DNA sequences in the sample. The rearrangement joins TRBV6-5 to TRBJ2-7, with 7 bases that match TRBD1. The V gene end was trimmed by 0 bases and the J gene end by 3 bases; junction bases not matched to a gene: 2. The CDR3 has 14 residues. In germline, CDR1 is MNHEY, CDR2 SVGAGI. This chain's CDR3 is CASSYSGTDYEQYF. Written as DNA, the CDR3 is TGTGCCAGCAGTTACTCGGGGACAGACTACGAGCAGTACTTC.

This clone was detected only a few times. The chain couples TRBV7-2 to TRBJ2-2, with a weak D call TRBD2 (5 bases). The CDR3 covers 16 residues. Trimming cost V 5 bases and J 4 bases, with 17 bases left between them. CDR1 and CDR2 (germline): SGHTA, FQGNSA. CDR3: CASSPRPSGGTGELFF. The CDR3 DNA reads TGTGCCAGCAGCCCTCGACCCAGCGGCGGCACCGGGGAGCTGTTTTTT.

This rearrangement joins TRBV4-1 to TRBJ2-1; TRBD2 might be the D (5 bases). CDR1 is MGHRA and CDR2 is YSYEKL in the germline V gene. The V end was cut by 3 bases, the J end by 6 bases, with 15 bases between. The CDR3 has 15 residues. The CDR3 sequence: CASSHALGSGNEQFF. The CDR3 region has the DNA TGCGCCAGCAGCCACGCTCTAGGGAGTGGCAATGAGCAGTTCTTC.

Here the CDR3 reads CASSLETGLAGETQYF. DNA of the CDR3: TGTGCCAGCAGCTTGGAGACGGGACTAGCGGGGGAGACCCAGTACTTC. The V call is TRBV5-4, the J call TRBJ2-5; TRBD2 agrees at 13 bases. CDR1 and CDR2 from the germline V gene are SGHNT and YYREEE (reference sequence). This CDR3 is built from 16 residues. The V gene end was trimmed by 0 bases and the J gene end by 5 bases; junction bases not matched to a gene: 4.

This sequence joins TRBV7-2 and TRBJ1-2; 7 nucleotides match TRBD1. Per germline, CDR1 SGHTA and CDR2 FQGNSA. Unmatched junction bases numbered 6, after V lost 5 bases and J lost 0 bases. The CDR3 spans 15 residues. The CDR3 reads CASSKQTGPNYGYTF. As DNA, the CDR3 is TGTGCCAGCAGCAAACAGACAGGGCCTAACTATGGCTACACCTTC.

This clone turned up a few times. The CDR3 loop reads CASFKGRNYGYTF. The CDR3 DNA reads TGTGCCAGCTTCAAAGGGAGGAACTATGGCTACACCTTC. The J gene is TRBJ1-2, the V gene TRBV6-5; D unclear. Germline assignment: CDR1 MNHEY and CDR2 SVGAGI. V lost 8 bases and J lost 2, with 12 bases in between. The CDR3 is 13 amino acids.

Regarding this clone: One junction end does not reproduce the germline sequence, and a read error may be involved. The V call is TRBV7-7, the J call TRBJ2-3; D is undetermined. The CDR3 has 13 residues. Germline V CDR1 and CDR2: SSHAT, FNYEAQ (reference sequence). The CDR3 is CASSLDFGDTQYF. As DNA, the CDR3 is TGTGCTAGCAGCTTAGATTTCGGGGATACGCAGTATTTT.

This chain links TRBV19 with TRBJ1-6; D call uncertain. The CDR3 runs 13 residues. The V gene's germline CDR1 is LNHDA and CDR2 SQIVND (reference sequence). V gave up 6 bases and J gave up 7 bases, with 10 bases separating them. The CDR3 nucleotides read TGTGCCAGTAGCGGACTACAGAATTCACCCCTCCACTTT. Translated, it gives CASSGLQNSPLHF. The full variable domain, its missing parts supplied by reference TRBV19 and TRBJ1-6, is DGGITQSPKYLFRKEGQNVTLSCEQNLNHDAMYWYRQDPGQGLRLIYYSQIVNDFQKGDIAEGYSVSREKKESFPLTVTSAQKNPTAFYLCASSGLQNSPLHFGNGTRLTVT.